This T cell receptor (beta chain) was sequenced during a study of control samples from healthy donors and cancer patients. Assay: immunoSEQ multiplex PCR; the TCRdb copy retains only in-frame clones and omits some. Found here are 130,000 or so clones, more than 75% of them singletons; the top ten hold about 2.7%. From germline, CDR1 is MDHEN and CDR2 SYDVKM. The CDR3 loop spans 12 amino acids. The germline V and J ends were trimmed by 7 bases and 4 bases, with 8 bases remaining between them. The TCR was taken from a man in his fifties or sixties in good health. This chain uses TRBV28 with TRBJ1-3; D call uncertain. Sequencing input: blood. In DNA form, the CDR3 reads TGTGCCAGCAAGGGCTTCGGAAACACCATATATTTT. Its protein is CASKGFGNTIYF.